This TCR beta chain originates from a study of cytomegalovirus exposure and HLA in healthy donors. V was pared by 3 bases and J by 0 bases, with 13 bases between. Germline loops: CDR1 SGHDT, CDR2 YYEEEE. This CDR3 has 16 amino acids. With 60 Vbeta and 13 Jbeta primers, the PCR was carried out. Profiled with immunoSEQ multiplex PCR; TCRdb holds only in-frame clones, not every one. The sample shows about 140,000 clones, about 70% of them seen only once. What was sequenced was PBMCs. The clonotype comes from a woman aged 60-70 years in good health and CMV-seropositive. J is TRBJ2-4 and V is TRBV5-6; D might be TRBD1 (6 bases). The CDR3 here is CASSSGELVAKNIQYF. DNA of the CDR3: TGTGCCAGCAGCTCAGGGGAGCTCGTAGCCAAAAACATTCAGTACTTC.